Below, 31 T cell receptor beta chains from the same sample are listed, as sequenced in a study of shared T cell receptors in the human thymus. Data came from immunoSEQ multiplex PCR; TCRdb stores just in-frame clones and leaves some out. The repertoire has 630,000 or so clones, about 87% of them found once; the top ten carry roughly 0.0089%. The same data also went into a second study, on human thymus T cells.

The sequenced sample was thymocytes. These receptors were obtained from a boy in the first two years of life with a congenital heart defect.

This clone showed up just a few times. The rearrangement links TRBV30 to TRBJ2-1, with 7 positions matching TRBD1. V shed 2 bases, J shed 0 bases, and the junction held 22 bases outside the gene matches. Germline-derived CDR1 and CDR2 are GTSNPN and SVGIG (reference sequence). The CDR3 totals 21 residues. The CDR3 DNA reads as TGTGCCTGGAGTAACCTAAAAACCGGGACAGATAATTTCCACTCCTACAATGAGCAGTTCTTC. Amino acid sequence: CAWSNLKTGTDNFHSYNEQFF. Full variable domain (outside the CDR3, taken from reference TRBV30 and TRBJ2-1): SQTIHQWPATLVQPVGSPLSLECTVEGTSNPNLYWYRQAAGRGLQLLFYSVGIGQISSEVPQNLSASRPQDRQFILSSKKLLLSDSGFYLCAWSNLKTGTDNFHSYNEQFFGPGTRLTVL.

The chain recombines TRBV6-1 with TRBJ1-2; 9 nucleotides line up with TRBD1. In germline, CDR1 is MNHNS, CDR2 SASEGT. This CDR3 spans 15 amino acids. Trimming removed 4 bases from V and 4 bases from J; junction bases left unmatched: 7. The CDR3 DNA reads TGTGCCAGCAGTGGGAGGGACAGGGTTCTCTATGGCTACACCTTC. Encoded protein: CASSGRDRVLYGYTF.

V usage is TRBV4-1 and J usage is TRBJ1-1; D gene ambiguous. The V and J ends lost 0 bases and 0 bases respectively, with 8 bases between them. Germline V gives CDR1 MGHRA, CDR2 YSYEKL. The length of the CDR3 is 15 residues. CDR3 in amino acids: CASSQEREMNTEAFF. CDR3 nucleotides: TGCGCCAGCAGCCAAGAGAGAGAAATGAACACTGAAGCTTTCTTT.

The rearrangement uses TRBV25-1 and TRBJ1-1, with D tentatively TRBD1 (6 bases). The CDR3 runs 15 residues. CDR1 is MGHDK, CDR2 SYGVNS, per germline. V gave up 8 bases and J gave up 4 bases, with 20 bases separating them. CDR3 region: CASLPSGEESTEAFF. CDR3 DNA sequence: TGTGCCAGCCTCCCGTCAGGGGAAGAGAGCACTGAAGCTTTCTTT.

This chain uses TRBV5-5 with TRBJ2-5; the D gene is possibly TRBD2 (5 bases). The CDR3 sequence is 14 residues long. CDR1 is SGHKS, CDR2 YYEKEE, per germline (reference sequence). The V gene lost 8 bases and the J gene lost 3 bases, with 17 bases spanning the gap. As DNA, the CDR3 is TGTGCCAGTGGCGAAGGACTTGGAGAAGAGACCCAGTACTTC. Encoded protein: CASGEGLGEETQYF.

The chain has TRBV28 and TRBJ2-5; perhaps TRBD1 as D (6 bases). CDR3 size: 18 residues. Germline V gene lookup returns CDR1 MDHEN and CDR2 SYDVKM. Trimming took 2 bases from V and 2 from J, leaving 21 bases between them. CDR3 sequence reads: CASSLIVKGVRGQETQYF. In nucleotides, the CDR3 is TGTGCCAGCAGTTTAATTGTGAAGGGGGTAAGGGGACAAGAGACCCAGTACTTC.

This clone came up once. The chain recombines TRBV4-1 with TRBJ1-1; possibly TRBD1 for D (6 bases). Germline V gene lookup returns CDR1 MGHRA and CDR2 YSYEKL. The CDR3 totals 16 residues. Trimming stripped 7 bases from V and 0 bases from J, with 18 bases between. In nucleotides, the CDR3 is TGCGCCAGCACGTACAGGGTATCCACCATGAACACTGAAGCTTTCTTT. The encoded protein is CASTYRVSTMNTEAFF.

This chain links TRBV10-2 with TRBJ2-6; 10 bases line up with TRBD1. Germline trimming cut 0 bases from V and 0 bases from J; bases unmatched to any gene: 2. The CDR3 totals 18 residues. CDR1 is WSHSY, CDR2 SAAADI, per germline. The CDR3 is CASSESGQGSSGANVLTF. DNA of the CDR3: TGCGCCAGCAGTGAGTCGGGACAGGGGAGCTCTGGGGCCAACGTCCTGACTTTC.

This sequence joins TRBV28 and TRBJ1-2; D may be TRBD1 (5 bases). Germline V gene lookup returns CDR1 MDHEN and CDR2 SYDVKM. Trimming took 3 bases from V and 0 from J, leaving 11 bases between them. The CDR3 is made up of 15 amino acids. CDR3 in amino acids: CASSLPGVSNYGYTF. CDR3 in DNA: TGTGCCAGCAGTTTGCCGGGGGTGTCTAACTATGGCTACACCTTC.

V and J are TRBV9 and TRBJ2-5; 12 nucleotides agree with TRBD2. CDR1 is SGDLS, CDR2 YYNGEE, per germline. This CDR3 is built from 16 residues. Trimming removed 4 bases from V and 5 bases from J; junction bases left unmatched: 9. The CDR3 here is CASSFMTSGGMETQYF. CDR3 nucleotide sequence: TGTGCCAGCAGCTTTATGACTAGCGGGGGAATGGAGACCCAGTACTTC.

This clone was recorded once. The V gene is TRBV2, the J gene TRBJ2-3; D unresolved. CDR1 and CDR2 from the germline V gene are SNHLY and FYNNEI. The V end was cut by 3 bases, the J end by 2 bases, with 9 bases between. The CDR3 extends over 14 amino acids. The CDR3, as DNA: TGTGCCAGCAGTGAGGGCTGGAACACAGATACGCAGTATTTT. As protein: CASSEGWNTDTQYF.

The chain joins TRBV5-1 to TRBJ1-1, with D maybe TRBD1 (5 bases). CDR1 and CDR2 (germline): SGHRS, YFSETQ. V lost 1 base and J lost 4, with 17 bases in between. This CDR3 comprises 16 residues. CDR3 nucleotide sequence: TGCGCCAGCAGCTTGACAGGCCTGGTTGGTGGCACTGAAGCTTTCTTT. Amino acids: CASSLTGLVGGTEAFF.

V gene TRBV28 combines with J gene TRBJ2-2; 7 bases are shared with TRBD2. From germline, CDR1 is MDHEN and CDR2 SYDVKM. This CDR3 spans 17 amino acids. V shed 6 bases and J 4 bases; nucleotides not matched to a gene: 14. This CDR3 reads CASSPMIGRGPTGELFF. Written as DNA, the CDR3 is TGTGCCAGCAGCCCCATGATTGGGAGGGGACCCACCGGGGAGCTGTTTTTT.

This chain links TRBV11-2 with TRBJ2-7; possibly TRBD2 for D (5 bases). The CDR3 extends over 16 amino acids. The germline CDR1 and CDR2 sequences are SGHAT and FQNNGV. Between the trimmed V and J ends, which lost 0 bases and 3 bases, there was a span of 15 bases. The CDR3 DNA sequence: TGTGCCAGCAGCTTAGAGAAGAGGGCAGCGCACTACGAGCAGTACTTC. It encodes CASSLEKRAAHYEQYF.

The rearrangement joins TRBV2 to TRBJ2-1, with TRBD1 identical over 12 bases. Trimming cost V 7 bases and J 7 bases; bases outside gene matches: 2. This CDR3 comprises 13 residues. Germline CDR1 reads SNHLY; CDR2 reads FYNNEI. CDR3 loop: CASKGQGANEQFF. The CDR3 DNA reads TGTGCCAGCAAGGGACAGGGGGCAAATGAGCAGTTCTTC.

V usage is TRBV5-1 and J usage is TRBJ1-1, with a tentative D call TRBD1 (6 bases). CDR3 length: 14 residues. Looked up from germline, CDR1 is SGHRS and CDR2 is YFSETQ. Trimming removed 3 bases from V and 3 bases from J, with 12 bases in between. This chain's CDR3 is CASSWGPTDTEAFF. The CDR3, as DNA: TGCGCCAGCAGCTGGGGGCCAACGGACACTGAAGCTTTCTTT.

The chain joins TRBV5-6 to TRBJ2-3, with a weak D call TRBD2 (6 bases). CDR1 SGHDT and CDR2 YYEEEE come from the germline V gene. V was pared by 4 bases and J by 7 bases, with 13 bases between. The CDR3 sequence is 13 residues long. The CDR3 is CASSPGGMYTQYF. CDR3 nucleotide sequence: TGTGCCAGCAGCCCCGGAGGGATGTATACGCAGTATTTT.

J is TRBJ2-5 and V is TRBV9; 13 bases are shared with TRBD2. The CDR3 totals 17 residues. The germline V gene encodes CDR1 SGDLS and CDR2 YYNGEE. The trim removed 3 bases at V and 3 bases at J, leaving 8 bases unmatched. The CDR3 DNA sequence: TGTGCCAGCAGCGAAGGACTAGCGGGAGTTACGAAAGAGACCCAGTACTTC. Amino acids: CASSEGLAGVTKETQYF.

This rearrangement joins TRBV25-1 to TRBJ2-6; D is unclear. This CDR3 contains 18 residues. V was cut by 4 bases and J by 9 bases, with 25 bases left in between. The germline V gene encodes CDR1 MGHDK and CDR2 SYGVNS. CDR3: CASSGRLSGMSAVNVLTF. The DNA of the CDR3 is TGTGCCAGCAGTGGACGCCTGTCGGGTATGTCTGCGGTCAACGTCCTGACTTTC.

This clone is a singleton in its sample. The genes are TRBV14 and TRBJ1-6; the match to TRBD1 covers 11 bases. CDR1 and CDR2 (germline): SGHDN, FVKESK. CDR3 length: 17 amino acids. Germline trimming cut 1 base from V and 7 bases from J; bases unmatched to any gene: 6. This CDR3 is CASSQGGTGGYNSPLHF. The DNA for the CDR3 is TGTGCCAGCAGCCAAGGGGGGACAGGGGGATACAATTCACCCCTCCACTTT.

The chain is built from TRBV10-3 and TRBJ2-5; D possibly corresponds to TRBD1 (6 bases). The CDR3 length is 15 residues. Trimming stripped 6 bases from V and 1 base from J, with 15 bases between. Germline lookup yields CDR1 ENHRY and CDR2 SYGVKD. The CDR3 coding sequence is TGTGCCATCAGCCGGGACACCACCGTCCAAGAGACCCAGTACTTC. Its protein is CAISRDTTVQETQYF.

This chain connects TRBV5-1 to TRBJ2-1; 7 bases align to TRBD2. The CDR3 extends over 15 amino acids. Trimming took 5 bases from V and 4 from J; bases not matched to a gene: 9. Per the germline V gene, CDR1 is SGHRS and CDR2 is YFSETQ. CDR3 loop: CASSHGGGRYNEQFF. The DNA for the CDR3 is TGCGCCAGCAGTCATGGGGGAGGGAGATACAATGAGCAGTTCTTC.

The chain employs TRBV28 and TRBJ1-1; D call uncertain. Germline CDR1 is MDHEN and CDR2 is SYDVKM. The ends were cut back, 6 bases at V and 2 bases at J, with 10 bases in the middle. The CDR3 covers 13 residues. The chain's CDR3 is CASRRRGNTEAFF. CDR3 nucleotides: TGTGCCAGCAGGCGGCGGGGAAACACTGAAGCTTTCTTT.

CDR3 residues: CASTHSDRGEGFMNTGELFF. In DNA form, the CDR3 reads TGCGCCAGCACCCACTCAGACAGGGGAGAGGGGTTTATGAACACCGGGGAGCTGTTTTTT. The chain combines TRBV5-1 with TRBJ2-2, with TRBD1 matching over 8 bases. V lost 6 bases to trimming and J lost 1 base; unmatched junction nucleotides: 20. Germline loops: CDR1 SGHRS, CDR2 YFSETQ. The length of the CDR3 is 20 residues.

The gene calls are TRBV10-2 and TRBJ2-7; possibly TRBD1 for D (6 bases). The CDR3 has 14 residues. Germline V gene lookup returns CDR1 WSHSY and CDR2 SAAADI. Trimming removed 3 bases at V and 4 bases at J, with 13 bases between. This chain's CDR3 is CASSDRGSVYEQYF. CDR3 coding DNA: TGCGCCAGCAGTGACAGGGGCAGTGTATACGAGCAGTACTTC.

This clone was seen just once. This chain connects TRBV4-1 to TRBJ1-2, with D perhaps TRBD1 (5 bases). This CDR3 is built from 14 residues. V was cut by 4 bases and J by 4 bases, with 13 bases left in between. Germline values: CDR1 MGHRA, CDR2 YSYEKL. The DNA of the CDR3 is TGCGCCAGCAGCCTGGCCAGGGCCGCCTATGGCTACACCTTC. The encoded protein is CASSLARAAYGYTF.

V gene TRBV7-2 combines with J gene TRBJ1-1; a possible D gene is TRBD1 (6 bases). The CDR3 consists of 18 residues. V lost 0 bases and J 0 bases, leaving 17 bases between the germline ends. Per the germline V gene, CDR1 is SGHTA and CDR2 is FQGNSA. The CDR3 spells CASSLAGGPLGMNTEAFF. The CDR3 DNA reads TGTGCCAGCAGCTTAGCGGGGGGGCCCTTGGGGATGAACACTGAAGCTTTCTTT.

The rearrangement uses TRBV7-2 and TRBJ2-1; 7 bases match TRBD2. Losses at the gene ends were 1 base for V and 7 bases for J; bases not matched to a gene: 1. This CDR3 is built from 13 residues. Per the germline V gene, CDR1 is SGHTA and CDR2 is FQGNSA. As DNA, the CDR3 is TGTGCCAGCAGCTTAGGGGGGGGAAATGAGCAGTTCTTC. Residues: CASSLGGGNEQFF.

In this sample, this clone turned up a few times. The chain is built from TRBV7-2 and TRBJ1-4, with D maybe TRBD1 (5 bases). Germline values: CDR1 SGHTA, CDR2 FQGNSA. The CDR3 contains 15 residues. The V gene lost 5 bases and the J gene lost 0 bases, with 10 bases spanning the gap. CDR3 DNA sequence: TGTGCCAGCAGCGCCCAGACAGCAACTAATGAAAAACTGTTTTTT. Translated: CASSAQTATNEKLFF.

The chain employs TRBV6-5 and TRBJ1-1; D remains ambiguous. The V gene's germline CDR1 is MNHEY and CDR2 SVGAGI. The CDR3 length is 15 residues. Trimming removed 4 bases at V and 0 bases at J, with 12 bases between. CDR3 in amino acids: CASSSPTTLNTEAFF. The DNA of the CDR3 is TGTGCCAGCAGTTCTCCGACAACTCTGAACACTGAAGCTTTCTTT.

CDR3 nucleotide sequence: TGTGCCAGCAGCCCCGACAGGGGCGATCAGCCCCAGCATTTT. Residues: CASSPDRGDQPQHF. V and J are TRBV28 and TRBJ1-5, with 8 bases aligning to TRBD1. The V gene's germline CDR1 is MDHEN and CDR2 SYDVKM. With 6 bases clipped from V and 5 bases from J, the junction kept 6 bases outside the gene matches. The CDR3 contains 14 residues.